Sequencing of this T cell receptor (beta chain) was carried out in a study of CD8+CD57+ T cells in acquired aplastic anemia. The overall study: Healthy donors averaged about 10 million reads for CD4+ cells.

The germline V gene encodes CDR1 SGDLS and CDR2 YYNGEE. Trimming removed 5 bases at V and 12 bases at J, with 18 bases between. The CDR3 consists of 13 residues. On this clonotype itself: Its antigen remains unidentified.

Profiling that covered TCR beta VDJ and CDR3 relied on genomic DNA as its template. TCRdb re-derived calls from the reads in MiXCR, one entry per CDR3 protein. The sample includes about 160,000 distinct CDR3 sequences, approximately 44% of them seen just once. The study's findings and limits: Patients and controls had in common some 30 CD8+ CDR3 sequences. Significant differences in CD8+ Simpson's diversity were not observed between patients and controls.

The TCR comes from a human donor in good health. Sequences were obtained from sorted CD4+, CD8+, or CD8+CD57+ T cells (not recorded which) from PBMCs. The gene calls are TRBV9 and TRBJ2-1; D remains unclear. CDR3 sequence (DNA): TGTGCCAGCAGTGATTCGCTCGTCCCCCTGCAGTTCTTC. It yields the protein CASSDSLVPLQFF. Variable domain in full (rest from reference TRBV9 and TRBJ2-1): DSGVTQTPKHLITATGQRVTLRCSPRSGDLSVYWYQQSLDQGLQFLIQYYNGEERAKGNILERFSAQQFPDLHSELNLSSLELGDSALYFCASSDSLVPLQFFGPGTRLTVL.